What follows are 20 T cell receptor beta chains derived from one specimen sequenced in a study of T and B cells in COVID-19 patients. Blood genomic DNA input for TRB amplification was roughly 250-550 ng. TRB rearrangements were amplified by multiplex PCR with BIOMED2 TRB-A/B primers. TCRdb called the multiplex PCR reads again in MiXCR, with one record for every CDR3 protein. The sample has approximately 8,500 distinct CDR3 sequences, about 28% seen once. Sequencing was done on a sample of blood. The receptor source for this set is a human donor who had recovered from COVID-19.

Relative to its sample, this clonotype is medium-sized. The chain uses TRBV12-3 or TRBV12-4 and TRBJ2-2, with D possibly being TRBD1 or TRBD2 (5 bases each). V lost 3 bases, J lost 2 bases, and 16 bases lay in between. CDR3 length equals 17 residues. The chain's CDR3 is CASSFGTASYNTGELFF. The CDR3 nucleotides read TGTGCCAGCAGTTTCGGGACCGCGTCGTATAACACCGGGGAGCTGTTTTTT.

Within the sample, this clonotype is medium-sized. The chain employs TRBV19 and TRBJ1-2; 7 bases line up with TRBD1. The CDR3 totals 15 residues. Germline-derived CDR1 and CDR2 are LNHDA and SQIVND (reference sequence). With 5 bases clipped from V and 4 bases from J, the junction kept 10 bases outside the gene matches. The CDR3 loop is CASSPGPGGVYGYTF. Here the CDR3 DNA reads TGTGCCAGTAGTCCAGGGCCAGGGGGAGTCTATGGCTACACCTTC.

This clonotype is labeled medium-sized (0.01 to 0.1%). The rearrangement uses TRBV19 and TRBJ2-4, with D possibly being TRBD1 (7 bases). Germline V gene sequence: CDR1 LNHDA, CDR2 SQIVND (reference sequence). The CDR3 covers 17 residues. Trimming took off 3 bases at V and 0 bases at J, with 15 bases between the two ends. The CDR3: CASSIPRQGLAKNIQYF. For the CDR3, the DNA is TGTGCCAGTAGTATCCCCCGACAGGGACTAGCCAAAAACATTCAGTACTTC.

This clonotype was picked up a small number of times. The rearrangement links TRBV4-3 to TRBJ2-1; TRBD2 aligns across 13 bases. Trimming cost V 1 base and J 2 bases; bases outside gene matches: 11. CDR1 LGHNA and CDR2 YSLEER come from the germline V gene. This CDR3 contains 20 residues. CDR3 sequence: CASSQGLAGGPLPAYNEQFF. The CDR3 DNA reads TGCGCCAGCAGCCAAGGACTAGCGGGGGGCCCCCTCCCAGCCTACAATGAGCAGTTCTTC.

This clonotype is a singleton in its sample. A much larger clone lies one base from this, so it may be a read error. The chain uses TRBV27 and TRBJ2-3, with D unresolved. Per the germline V gene, CDR1 is MNHEY and CDR2 is SMNVEV (reference sequence). V was cut by 4 bases and J by 3 bases, with 11 bases left in between. The CDR3 is 14 amino acids. The CDR3 coding sequence is TGTGCCAGCAGTTGGGTTCCGAGGACAGATACGCAGTATTTT. The encoded protein is CASSWVPRTDTQYF.

There are a few counts of this clonotype. The chain is built from TRBV7-6 and TRBJ2-7; TRBD1 matches at 7 bases. Germline CDR1 and CDR2: SGHVS and FNYEAQ. The J segment lost 0 bases and the V segment lost 4 bases, leaving 6 bases of the junction unmatched. CDR3 length equals 15 residues. CDR3 in DNA: TGTGCCAGCAGCTCCCTCGGACAGGCCTCCTACGAGCAGTACTTC. Protein sequence: CASSSLGQASYEQYF.

This clonotype came up once. This CDR3 fails to terminate in the conserved phenylalanine or tryptophan, so it likely reflects a read error. The DNA is left out, because the CDR3 cannot be placed on it with certainty; the CDR3 is given as TCRdb lists it. The rearrangement joins TRBV19 to TRBJ2-1. The germline CDR1 and CDR2 sequences are LNHDA and SQIVND (reference sequence). The CDR3 is 8 residues long, counting both termini. The CDR3: CASSCSAA.

The chain joins TRBV24-1 to TRBJ1-4; 7 bases are shared with TRBD1. CDR3 length equals 12 residues. Germline V lookup: CDR1 KGHDR, CDR2 SFDVKD. V shed 9 bases and J 8 bases; nucleotides not matched to a gene: 5. The CDR3 DNA reads TGTGCCACCTCGACAGGGTCCGAAAAACTGTTTTTT. Encoded protein: CATSTGSEKLFF.

By proportion, this clonotype is medium-sized. The rearrangement links TRBV15 to TRBJ2-1; 11 bases fit TRBD2. The J segment lost 5 bases and the V segment lost 5 bases, leaving 8 bases of the junction unmatched. This CDR3 contains 16 residues. Looked up from germline, CDR1 is LNHNV and CDR2 is YYDKDF (reference sequence). The CDR3 region is CATSLIAGGANNEQFF. The CDR3 DNA sequence: TGTGCCACCAGCCTGATAGCGGGGGGGGCGAACAATGAGCAGTTCTTC.

Comments on this clonotype: Since a much larger clone is just one base distant, this may be a read error. The V and J genes are TRBV6-4 and TRBJ2-7; no definite D call. V lost 5 bases, J lost 3 bases, and 14 bases lay in between. CDR1 is MRHNA and CDR2 is SNTAGT in the germline V gene. This CDR3 has 14 residues. The CDR3 reads CASSSGSKGYEQYV. The CDR3 DNA is TGTGCCAGCAGTTCGGGCAGTAAAGGCTACGAGCAGTACGTC.

Within the sample, this clonotype is medium-sized (0.01 to 0.1%). This sequence joins TRBV19 and TRBJ1-4; D is ambiguous. The length of the CDR3 is 13 residues. Germline CDR1 and CDR2: LNHDA and SQIVND (reference sequence). Trimming took 7 bases from V and 7 from J, leaving 13 bases between them. The CDR3 here is CASKVGLGEKLFF. DNA for the CDR3: TGTGCCAGTAAGGTCGGACTCGGTGAAAAACTGTTTTTT. The whole variable domain, filled in from reference TRBV19 and TRBJ1-4, reads DGGITQSPKYLFRKEGQNVTLSCEQNLNHDAMYWYRQDPGQGLRLIYYSQIVNDFQKGDIAEGYSVSREKKESFPLTVTSAQKNPTAFYLCASKVGLGEKLFFGSGTQLSVL.

This clonotype has just a few counts. This chain joins TRBV12-3 or TRBV12-4 and TRBJ1-1; the D gene is possibly TRBD1 (5 bases). This CDR3 contains 14 residues. Trimming shortened V by 4 bases and J by 1 base, and 10 bases separated the two germline ends. CDR3 protein: CASSSSGANTEAFF. The CDR3 DNA reads as TGTGCCAGCAGTTCGAGTGGGGCGAACACTGAAGCTTTCTTT.

In its sample, this clonotype ranks as medium-sized. This chain uses TRBV13 with TRBJ2-3; D is ambiguous. CDR1 is PRHDT and CDR2 is FYEKMQ in the germline V gene (reference sequence). CDR3 length equals 13 residues. The V and J ends lost 1 base and 5 bases respectively, with 7 bases between them. DNA for the CDR3: TGTGCCAGCAGCTTAGAAGAGGTAGATACGCAGTATTTT. Amino acids: CASSLEEVDTQYF. The full variable domain, with the rest looked up from reference TRBV13 and TRBJ2-3, is AAGVIQSPRHLIKEKRETATLKCYPIPRHDTVYWYQQGPGQDPQFLISFYEKMQSDKGSIPDRFSAQQFSDYHSELNMSSLELGDSALYFCASSLEEVDTQYFGPGTRLTVL.

The chain has TRBV7-9 and TRBJ1-1, with a possible D match to TRBD1 (6 bases). Looked up from germline, CDR1 is SEHNR and CDR2 is FQNEAQ (reference sequence). The CDR3 extends over 14 amino acids. Trimming removed 5 bases from V and 6 bases from J, with 16 bases in between. In DNA form, the CDR3 reads TGTGCCAGCAGCCGGACAGAAAGTTTAGCTGAAGCTTTCTTT. Its translation is CASSRTESLAEAFF. Full variable domain (rest looked up from reference TRBV7-9 and TRBJ1-1): DTGVSQNPRHKITKRGQNVTFRCDPISEHNRLYWYRQTLGQGPEFLTYFQNEAQLEKSRLLSDRFSAERPKGSFSTLEIQRTEQGDSAMYLCASSRTESLAEAFFGQGTRLTVV.

This clonotype is medium-sized in the sample. This sequence joins TRBV19 and TRBJ2-3; D uncertain. Germline loops: CDR1 LNHDA, CDR2 SQIVND (reference sequence). V shed 10 bases and J shed 4 bases, with 18 bases lying between them. This CDR3 comprises 14 residues. The CDR3 DNA reads TGTGCCACCTCATCGACCGGGCGATCAGATACGCAGTATTTT. Its translation is CATSSTGRSDTQYF.

J is TRBJ2-3 and V is TRBV5-1, with 9 bases lining up with TRBD2. The CDR3 extends over 16 amino acids. Trimming cost V 4 bases and J 2 bases; bases outside gene matches: 8. CDR1 SGHRS and CDR2 YFSETQ come from the germline V gene. In DNA, the CDR3 is TGCGCCAGCAGCAAGGCGGGGGGGAACCCCACAGATACGCAGTATTTT. It is translated as CASSKAGGNPTDTQYF.

A few counts support this clonotype. The V and J genes are TRBV24-1 and TRBJ2-3; D might be TRBD2 (6 bases). V lost 3 bases and J 4 bases, leaving 10 bases between the germline ends. Germline CDR1 KGHDR, CDR2 SFDVKD. This CDR3 comprises 14 residues. The CDR3 is CATSDPGLSDTQYF. The CDR3 region has the DNA TGTGCCACCAGTGATCCGGGACTTTCAGATACGCAGTATTTT.

This clonotype rates as medium-sized (0.01 to 0.1%). The chain uses TRBV27 and TRBJ2-1; perhaps TRBD1 as D (6 bases). The V end was cut by 8 bases, the J end by 6 bases, with 23 bases between. The CDR3 is 16 amino acids. The germline V gene encodes CDR1 MNHEY and CDR2 SMNVEV (reference sequence). The CDR3 DNA follows: TGTGCCAGCGGCCCCGTGAGTACAGGGAAGTTCAATGAGCAGTTCTTC. The encoded protein is CASGPVSTGKFNEQFF.

By frequency in the sample, this clonotype is medium-sized (0.01 to 0.1%). The rearrangement joins TRBV15 to TRBJ2-3; D is perhaps TRBD1 (6 bases). V was pared by 2 bases and J by 1 base, with 7 bases between. Germline lookup yields CDR1 LNHNV and CDR2 YYDKDF (reference sequence). This CDR3 comprises 14 residues. The CDR3: CATSRYRGTDTQYF. CDR3 nucleotide sequence: TGTGCCACCAGCAGATACAGGGGCACAGATACGCAGTATTTT.

This clonotype is categorized as medium-sized (0.01 to 0.1%). The chain has TRBV19 and TRBJ1-1; maybe TRBD1 (6 bases). Deletions cut 5 bases from V and 1 base from J, with 17 bases between. CDR1 is LNHDA, CDR2 SQIVND, per germline (reference sequence). The CDR3 length is 16 residues. The CDR3: CASSAWGGGENTEAFF. The CDR3 DNA reads TGTGCCAGTAGTGCATGGGGGGGGGGCGAGAACACTGAAGCTTTCTTT.